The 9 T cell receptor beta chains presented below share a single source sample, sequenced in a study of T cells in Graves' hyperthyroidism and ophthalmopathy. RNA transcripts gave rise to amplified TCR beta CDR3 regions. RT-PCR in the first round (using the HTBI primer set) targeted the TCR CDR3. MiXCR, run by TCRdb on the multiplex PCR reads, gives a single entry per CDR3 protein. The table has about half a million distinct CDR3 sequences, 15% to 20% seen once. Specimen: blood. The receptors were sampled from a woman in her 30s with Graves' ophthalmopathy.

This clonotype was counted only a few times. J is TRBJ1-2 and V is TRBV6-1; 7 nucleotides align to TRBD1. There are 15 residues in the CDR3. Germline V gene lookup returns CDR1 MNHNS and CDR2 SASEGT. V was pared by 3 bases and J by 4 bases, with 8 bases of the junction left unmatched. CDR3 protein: CASSDPQGSPYGYTF. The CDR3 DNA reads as TGTGCCAGCAGTGACCCACAGGGGAGTCCCTATGGCTACACCTTC.

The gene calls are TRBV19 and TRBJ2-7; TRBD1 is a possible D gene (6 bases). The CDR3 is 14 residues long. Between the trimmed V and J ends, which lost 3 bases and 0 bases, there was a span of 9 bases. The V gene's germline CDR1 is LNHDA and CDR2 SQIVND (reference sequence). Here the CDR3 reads CASSIGRGSYEQYF. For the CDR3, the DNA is TGTGCCAGTAGTATCGGCAGGGGCTCCTACGAGCAGTACTTC.

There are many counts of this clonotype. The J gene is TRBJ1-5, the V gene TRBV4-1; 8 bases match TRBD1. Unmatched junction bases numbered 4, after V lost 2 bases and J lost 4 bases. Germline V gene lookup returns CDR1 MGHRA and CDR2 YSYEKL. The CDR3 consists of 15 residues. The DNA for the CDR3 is TGCGCCAGCAGCCAACCAAGACAGGGGAATCAGCCCCAGCATTTT. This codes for CASSQPRQGNQPQHF.

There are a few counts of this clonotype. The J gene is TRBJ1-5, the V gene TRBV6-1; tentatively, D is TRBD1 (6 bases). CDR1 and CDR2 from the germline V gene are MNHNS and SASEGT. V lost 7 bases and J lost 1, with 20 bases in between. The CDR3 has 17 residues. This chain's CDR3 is CASKRTPRGLSNQPQHF. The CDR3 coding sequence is TGTGCCAGCAAAAGGACGCCCAGGGGATTAAGCAATCAGCCCCAGCATTTT.

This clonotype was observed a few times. In nucleotides, the CDR3 is TGTGCCAGCAGCTTTGACAGGGTTAAAAACGAGCAGTACTTC. As protein: CASSFDRVKNEQYF. The rearrangement links TRBV7-6 to TRBJ2-7; 7 bases match TRBD1. CDR1 SGHVS and CDR2 FNYEAQ come from the germline V gene. Trimming removed 3 bases from V and 5 bases from J; junction bases left unmatched: 7. The CDR3 is 14 amino acids.

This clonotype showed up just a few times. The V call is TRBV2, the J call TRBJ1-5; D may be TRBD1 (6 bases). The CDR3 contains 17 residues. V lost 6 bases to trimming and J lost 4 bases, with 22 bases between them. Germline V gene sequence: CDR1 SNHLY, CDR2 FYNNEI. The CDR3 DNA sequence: TGTGCCAGCAGCGCCAACTCCAGGGGCTACCGTAATCAGCCCCAGCATTTT. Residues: CASSANSRGYRNQPQHF.

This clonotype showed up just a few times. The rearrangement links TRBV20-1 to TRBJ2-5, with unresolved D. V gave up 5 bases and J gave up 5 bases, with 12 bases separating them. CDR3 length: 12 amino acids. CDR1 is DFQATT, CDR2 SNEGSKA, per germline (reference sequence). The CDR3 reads CSALKGKETQYF. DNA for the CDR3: TGCAGTGCTCTTAAAGGGAAGGAGACCCAGTACTTC.

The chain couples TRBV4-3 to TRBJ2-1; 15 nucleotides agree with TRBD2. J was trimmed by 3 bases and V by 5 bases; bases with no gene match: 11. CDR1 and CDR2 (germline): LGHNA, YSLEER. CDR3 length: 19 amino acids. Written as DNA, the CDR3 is TGCGCCAGCAGCTTAACGGGACTAGCGGGAGGAATAGGCTACAATGAGCAGTTCTTC. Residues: CASSLTGLAGGIGYNEQFF.

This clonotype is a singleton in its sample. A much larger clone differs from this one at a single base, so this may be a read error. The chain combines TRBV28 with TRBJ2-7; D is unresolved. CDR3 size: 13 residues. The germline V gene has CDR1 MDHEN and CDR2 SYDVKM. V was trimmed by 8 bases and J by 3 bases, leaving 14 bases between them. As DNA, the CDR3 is TGTGCCAGCTTGACGCCAGGCCGCTACGAGCAGTACTTC. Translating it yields CASLTPGRYEQYF.